The next 28 T cell receptor beta chains were all read from a single sample in a study of T cells in Graves' hyperthyroidism and ophthalmopathy. Amplified regions were TCR beta CDR3 sequences from RNA transcripts. TCR CDR3 underwent first-round RT-PCR with the HTBI primer set. TCRdb reprocessed the multiplex PCR reads via MiXCR and lists one record per CDR3 protein. The table has roughly 500,000 distinct CDR3 sequences, around 50% seen once. The sequenced sample consisted of peripheral blood or thyroid tissue (not recorded which). The receptors stem from an adult woman with Graves' disease, either hyperthyroidism or ophthalmopathy (not recorded which).

This clonotype showed up just once. The chain is built from TRBV9 and TRBJ2-7, with unresolved D. The germline V gene encodes CDR1 SGDLS and CDR2 YYNGEE. The CDR3 consists of 13 residues. The V and J ends lost 5 bases and 0 bases respectively, with 9 bases between them. The CDR3 DNA sequence: TGTGCCAGCAGACCCAGACACTCCTACGAGCAGTACTTC. Amino acid sequence: CASRPRHSYEQYF.

This clonotype has a count of ten or more. The rearrangement joins TRBV20-1 to TRBJ2-5; either TRBD1 or TRBD2 may supply D (5 bases each). Trimming pared 5 bases from V and 2 bases from J, leaving 18 bases between. CDR1 and CDR2 (germline): DFQATT, SNEGSKA (reference sequence). The CDR3 sequence is 15 residues long. In DNA form, the CDR3 reads TGCAGTGCTGCCCGGGACCCTGGTTTGCAAGAGACCCAGTACTTC. Residues: CSAARDPGLQETQYF.

There are many counts of this clonotype. The chain recombines TRBV10-3 with TRBJ1-5; no firm D call. Trimming removed 10 bases at V and 5 bases at J, with 18 bases between. Germline-derived CDR1 and CDR2 are ENHRY and SYGVKD. This CDR3 spans 14 amino acids. The CDR3 DNA sequence: TGTGCCACTTCACCAAGTGGAAACGATCAGCCCCAGCATTTT. Residues: CATSPSGNDQPQHF.

Concerning this clonotype: The DNA is left out, because the CDR3 cannot be placed on it with certainty; the CDR3 is given as TCRdb lists it. The chain has TRBV2 and TRBJ2-3; the table's D call, TRBD1, has no DNA check behind it. Germline lookup yields CDR1 SNHLY and CDR2 FYNNEI. The CDR3 extends over 18 residues, inclusive of both ends. The CDR3 loop is CASIYLCSVGRDTDTQYF.

This rearrangement joins TRBV2 to TRBJ2-5; D is perhaps TRBD2 (6 bases). The CDR3 has 13 residues. Germline CDR1 is SNHLY and CDR2 is FYNNEI. V lost 7 bases, J lost 5 bases, and 14 bases lay in between. The DNA of the CDR3 is TGTGCCAGCAACCTCTCAGGAGGGGAGACCCAGTACTTC. Encoded protein: CASNLSGGETQYF. Filled out from reference TRBV2 and TRBJ2-5, the complete variable domain reads EPEVTQTPSHQVTQMGQEVILRCVPISNHLYFYWYRQILGQKVEFLVSFYNNEISEKSEIFDDQFSVERPDGSNFTLKIRSTKLEDSAMYFCASNLSGGETQYFGPGTRLLVL.

With respect to this clonotype: One end of the junction does not line up with germline, which may come from a read error. J is TRBJ2-7 and V is TRBV10-1; D might be TRBD1 (6 bases). CDR1 WNHNN and CDR2 SYGVQD come from the germline V gene (reference sequence). The CDR3 totals 16 residues. CDR3 sequence (DNA): TGTGCCAGCAGCGGACAGCAAGGTACCTGGTACTACGAGCAGTACTTC. Its translation is CASSGQQGTWYYEQYF.

Comments on this clonotype: Likely a read error: the CDR3 ends without its conserved phenylalanine or tryptophan. Because the CDR3's place on the DNA is in doubt, the DNA is left out and the CDR3 is given as listed by TCRdb. J is TRBJ1-4 and V is TRBV14; the table names TRBD1, a call not compared with the DNA. Germline lookup yields CDR1 SGHDN and CDR2 FVKESK. 11 amino acids form the CDR3, both terminal residues included. CDR3: CASSQVDRGVY.

CDR3 in amino acids: CATTGGSTDTQYF. The CDR3, as DNA: TGTGCCACCACAGGGGGAAGCACAGATACGCAGTATTTT. This chain joins TRBV24-1 and TRBJ2-3, with TRBD1 identical over 7 bases. The CDR3 sequence is 13 residues long. Germline CDR1 and CDR2: KGHDR and SFDVKD. V was pared by 8 bases and J by 0 bases, with 1 base of the junction left unmatched.

The chain employs TRBV7-8 and TRBJ2-5; D might be TRBD1 or TRBD2, each matching 5 bases. The CDR3 runs 16 residues. Germline V gene lookup returns CDR1 SGHVS and CDR2 FQNEAQ. The ends were cut back, 2 bases at V and 4 bases at J, with 17 bases in the middle. The CDR3 loop reads CASSLLAGGGGETQYF. CDR3 bases: TGTGCCAGCAGCTTACTAGCCGGTGGGGGTGGAGAGACCCAGTACTTC.

In this sample, this clonotype turned up a few times. A read error is likely, as this CDR3 ends without the conserved phenylalanine or tryptophan. CDR3 bases: TGTGCCATCAGTGATCGGGACAGGGCTAATTCACCCCTCCACCTT. This codes for CAISDRDRANSPLHL. V gene TRBV10-3 combines with J gene TRBJ1-6, with 9 bases matching TRBD1. The CDR3 runs to 15 residues. With V trimmed by 3 bases and J by 6 bases, 3 bases remained unmatched. Germline-derived CDR1 and CDR2 are ENHRY and SYGVKD.

This clonotype has just a few counts. Its ends do not fully match the called genes, so a read error is possible. This rearrangement joins TRBV15 to TRBJ1-6; D gene ambiguous. The CDR3 extends over 15 amino acids. Germline V gene sequence: CDR1 LNHNV, CDR2 YYDKDF (reference sequence). This CDR3 is CATSREDSNNSPLHF. The DNA of the CDR3 is TGTGCCACCAGCAGAGAAGACTCCAATAATTCACCCCTCCACTTT.

This clonotype was counted ten times or more. The chain employs TRBV11-2 and TRBJ2-6; D is ambiguous. Trimming left V 0 bases short and J 0 bases short, with 6 bases between. CDR1 is SGHAT and CDR2 is FQNNGV in the germline V gene. This CDR3 region has 16 residues. The CDR3 nucleotides read TGTGCCAGCAGCTTAGACAGCGTCTCTGGGGCCAACGTCCTGACTTTC. Protein sequence: CASSLDSVSGANVLTF.

This clonotype came up many times. The rearrangement joins TRBV20-1 to TRBJ1-1, with D tentatively TRBD1 (5 bases). Germline V gene lookup returns CDR1 DFQATT and CDR2 SNEGSKA (reference sequence). Trimming removed 6 bases at V and 4 bases at J, with 18 bases between. The CDR3 is 14 amino acids. The CDR3, as DNA: TGCAGTGCCCCAAATGGAGGGGTAGGCACTGAAGCTTTCTTT. Encoded protein: CSAPNGGVGTEAFF.

There are many counts of this clonotype. This sequence joins TRBV29-1 and TRBJ2-2; D gene ambiguous. V lost 4 bases and J lost 0, with 9 bases in between. The germline CDR1 and CDR2 sequences are SQVTM and ANQGSEA. This CDR3 has 14 amino acids. DNA of the CDR3: TGCAGCGTTGGCGTGGGATCGAACACCGGGGAGCTGTTTTTT. It is translated as CSVGVGSNTGELFF.

V and J are TRBV10-3 and TRBJ1-4, with D possibly TRBD1 on 5 matching bases. The CDR3 totals 13 residues. CDR1 is ENHRY and CDR2 is SYGVKD in the germline V gene. With 7 bases removed from V and 8 bases from J, the gap between germline ends came to 14 bases. In DNA form, the CDR3 reads TGTGCCATCAAAGGGCAGGGAGACGAAAAACTGTTTTTT. Translation gives CAIKGQGDEKLFF.

This chain uses TRBV11-3 with TRBJ1-4; D possibly corresponds to TRBD1 (6 bases). Germline V gene data show CDR1 as SGHNT and CDR2 as YENEEA. The germline V and J ends were trimmed by 3 bases and 3 bases, with 8 bases remaining between them. The CDR3 totals 14 residues. As DNA, the CDR3 is TGTGCCAGCAGCTTCGAGGGGGCTAATGAAAAACTGTTTTTT. It encodes CASSFEGANEKLFF.

To note about this clonotype: Since a much larger clone is just one base distant, this may be a read error. This chain joins TRBV7-2 and TRBJ1-4; 8 bases fit TRBD1. Germline loops: CDR1 SGHTA, CDR2 FQGNSA. The CDR3 covers 15 residues. The junction had 10 bases not matched to a gene; V was cut back by 5 bases and J by 8 bases. The CDR3 nucleotides read TGTGCCAGCAGCGAAGTCAGGGGGCTCAACGAAAAACTGTTTTTT. Amino acids: CASSEVRGLNEKLFF. Supplemented by reference TRBV7-2 and TRBJ1-4, the full variable domain reads GAGVSQSPSNKVTEKGKDVELRCDPISGHTALYWYRQSLGQGLEFLIYFQGNSAPDKSGLPSDRFSAERTGGSVSTLTIQRTQQEDSAVYLCASSEVRGLNEKLFFGSGTQLSVL.

The chain is built from TRBV10-3 and TRBJ2-6, with D perhaps being TRBD1 or TRBD2 (6 bases each). Germline V gene data show CDR1 as ENHRY and CDR2 as SYGVKD. V was shortened by 3 bases and J by 4 bases, with 16 bases between the two germline ends. The CDR3 totals 17 residues. CDR3 sequence (DNA): TGTGCCATCAGTGAAGGGGGACTCCTGGGAGGGGCCAACGTCCTGACTTTC. Protein: CAISEGGLLGGANVLTF.

The CDR3 nucleotides read TGTGCCAGCAGCTTCTCGACAGGGGGCGGGAGGGATGACGAGCAGTACTTC. Translation gives CASSFSTGGGRDDEQYF. The chain recombines TRBV13 with TRBJ2-7; tentative D call: TRBD1 (10 bases). Per germline, CDR1 PRHDT and CDR2 FYEKMQ (reference sequence). V lost 3 bases to trimming and J lost 5 bases, with 23 bases between them. CDR3 size: 17 residues. Drawing the rest from reference TRBV13 and TRBJ2-7, the complete variable domain is AAGVIQSPRHLIKEKRETATLKCYPIPRHDTVYWYQQGPGQDPQFLISFYEKMQSDKGSIPDRFSAQQFSDYHSELNMSSLELGDSALYFCASSFSTGGGRDDEQYFGPGTRLTVT.

This clonotype occurred once. The chain uses TRBV5-5 and TRBJ1-6; TRBD1 might be the D (5 bases). Between the trimmed V and J ends, which lost 4 bases and 7 bases, there was a span of 15 bases. CDR3 length equals 15 residues. Per germline, CDR1 SGHKS and CDR2 YYEKEE (reference sequence). The CDR3 is CASSATHPGNSPLHF. Written as DNA, the CDR3 is TGTGCCAGCAGCGCTACTCACCCAGGGAATTCACCCCTCCACTTT.

J is TRBJ2-7 and V is TRBV7-9, with 8 bases that match TRBD2. Matching the DNA end better, TRBJ2-1 makes the J call doubtful. The CDR3 length is 15 residues. CDR1 and CDR2 from the germline V gene are SEHNR and FQNEAQ (reference sequence). The DNA for the CDR3 is TGTGCCAGCAGTCCTCCGGGACTAGGGACTGCGAGCCAGTTCTTC. It is translated as CASSPPGLGTASQFF.

In this sample, this clonotype turned up a few times. A much larger clone differs by one base, so this may be a read error. This rearrangement joins TRBV29-1 to TRBJ2-7; D is undetermined. CDR1 and CDR2 from the germline V gene are SQVTM and ANQGSEA. The V and J ends lost 1 base and 12 bases respectively, with 10 bases between them. This CDR3 is 10 amino acids long. CDR3 DNA: TGCAGCGTTGAAGGGGGAACAGCGTACTTC. Translation: CSVEGGTAYF.

This clonotype was seen just once. Being one base from a much bigger clone, this may be a read error. This rearrangement joins TRBV6-1 to TRBJ1-5; 9 bases match TRBD1. The CDR3 is 15 residues long. Germline loops: CDR1 MNHNS, CDR2 SASEGT. The CDR3 spells CASRRTGDSDQPQHF. The CDR3 nucleotides read TGTGCCAGCAGAAGGACAGGGGATAGCGATCAGCCCCAGCATTTT.

The genes are TRBV7-2 and TRBJ2-5; D call uncertain. This CDR3 contains 13 residues. Per germline, CDR1 SGHTA and CDR2 FQGNSA. V lost 1 base, J lost 5 bases, and 8 bases lay in between. CDR3 in amino acids: CASSLGYRETQYF. The CDR3 DNA follows: TGTGCCAGCAGCTTAGGTTATCGGGAGACCCAGTACTTC. The complete variable domain, with remaining parts taken from reference TRBV7-2 and TRBJ2-5, reads GAGVSQSPSNKVTEKGKDVELRCDPISGHTALYWYRQSLGQGLEFLIYFQGNSAPDKSGLPSDRFSAERTGGSVSTLTIQRTQQEDSAVYLCASSLGYRETQYFGPGTRLLVL.

With respect to this clonotype: This may arise from a read error, as a much more abundant clone is one base away. The chain combines TRBV3-1 with TRBJ1-2; D remains unclear. Looked up from germline, CDR1 is LGHDT and CDR2 is YNNKEL (reference sequence). This CDR3 comprises 14 residues. Trimming cost V 3 bases and J 1 base, with 9 bases left between them. CDR3 loop: CASSHPDHNYGYTF. The DNA for the CDR3 is TGTGCCAGCAGCCACCCAGATCATAACTATGGCTACACCTTC.

There are many counts of this clonotype. This rearrangement joins TRBV2 to TRBJ1-3; possible D gene TRBD1, 5 bases. The V and J ends lost 3 bases and 8 bases respectively, with 20 bases between them. The CDR3 totals 16 residues. Per the germline V gene, CDR1 is SNHLY and CDR2 is FYNNEI. CDR3 loop: CASSDGTYLNRDTIYF. CDR3 nucleotides: TGTGCCAGCAGTGATGGGACGTACCTGAACCGGGACACCATATATTTT. Based on the CDR3 plus reference TRBV2 and TRBJ1-3, the full variable domain is EPEVTQTPSHQVTQMGQEVILRCVPISNHLYFYWYRQILGQKVEFLVSFYNNEISEKSEIFDDQFSVERPDGSNFTLKIRSTKLEDSAMYFCASSDGTYLNRDTIYFGEGSWLTVV.

This clonotype showed up just a few times. The chain employs TRBV7-2 and TRBJ2-3; no clear D gene. V lost 2 bases and J lost 5, with 8 bases in between. Germline V gene lookup returns CDR1 SGHTA and CDR2 FQGNSA. The CDR3 totals 13 residues. The CDR3 region has the DNA TGTGCCAGCAGCTTACAAGCACGAGATACGCAGTATTTT. This encodes CASSLQARDTQYF. The full variable domain, in which reference TRBV7-2 and TRBJ2-3 provide the parts outside the CDR3, is GAGVSQSPSNKVTEKGKDVELRCDPISGHTALYWYRQSLGQGLEFLIYFQGNSAPDKSGLPSDRFSAERTGGSVSTLTIQRTQQEDSAVYLCASSLQARDTQYFGPGTRLTVL.

At least ten counts were recorded for this clonotype. The chain joins TRBV12-3 or TRBV12-4 to TRBJ1-1, with 8 bases aligning to TRBD1. V was clipped by 7 bases and J by 4 bases; unmatched bases: 8. CDR3 length: 14 residues. In nucleotides, the CDR3 is TGTGCCAGCAACACTTATACAGGGGGCACTGAAGCTTTCTTT. Encoded protein: CASNTYTGGTEAFF.